These T cell receptor beta chains were read from a single sample in a study of blood T cell repertoires in COVID-19. Data came from immunoSEQ multiplex PCR; TCRdb stores just in-frame clones and leaves some out. Of fewer than 200,000 clones listed, approximately 84% are singletons. Sequencing used peripheral blood. These TCRs come from a woman aged 80 or over with acute or convalescent COVID-19. CDR3s include the opening cysteine and the closing phenylalanine or tryptophan. Fields, in order: D gene, clone size, J gene, V gene, CDR3 DNA, CDR3 protein. A D gene is named only where the DNA matches it firmly. A row's size may be missing; if present it is once, few, many or a size class.

.,.,TRBJ1-1,TRBV11-2,TGTGCCAGCAGCTTAGATCCCTCCAGCGGGAGAGGTTTCTTT,CASSLDPSSGRGFF
.,.,TRBJ1-4,TRBV7-6,TGTGCCAGCAGCTTAGCGGTCGCAGGGAATGAAAAACTGTTTTTT,CASSLAVAGNEKLFF
.,once,TRBJ1-1,TRBV10-3,TGTGCCATCAGCCGAGGGGAGGACACTGAAGCTTTCTTT,CAISRGEDTEAFF
TRBD2,.,TRBJ2-1,TRBV10-3,TGTGCCATCAGTGAGCCGGTCTGGAGGACTAGCGGGAGGCCGAGCTCCTACAATGAGCAGTTCTTC,CAISEPVWRTSGRPSSYNEQFF
TRBD2,once,TRBJ2-3,TRBV10-3,TGTGCCATCATGGGGGGGGTAGCGGGAGCTGGCGGAGATACGCAGTATTTT,CAIMGGVAGAGGDTQYF
TRBD1,few,TRBJ1-1,TRBV7-2,TGTGCCAGCAGCTTACGGACAGGGGATGCGGCTTTCTTT,CASSLRTGDAAFF
TRBD2,.,TRBJ2-1,TRBV19,TGTGCCAGTAGTATGGGACTAGCGGGAGTTAATGAGCAGTTCTTC,CASSMGLAGVNEQFF
.,.,TRBJ1-1,TRBV27,TGTGCCAGCAGTTTAAGGGGCGCCAGCACTGAAGCTTTCTTT,CASSLRGASTEAFF
.,.,TRBJ1-2,TRBV7-2,TGTGCCAGCAGCTCCAACAGGGTAGGGGGATATGGCTACACCTTC,CASSSNRVGGYGYTF
.,.,TRBJ1-2,TRBV7-2,TGTGCCAGCAGCTTAGGCCAACTAGGCTACACCTTC,CASSLGQLGYTF
TRBD2,.,TRBJ2-7,TRBV9,TGTGCCAGCAGCCGACTAGCGGCTACCTACGAGCAGTACTTC,CASSRLAATYEQYF
TRBD1,.,TRBJ2-5,TRBV11-3,TGTGCCAGCAGCCAGGGACAGTCTTCAGAGACCCAGTACTTC,CASSQGQSSETQYF
.,.,TRBJ1-1,TRBV5-1,TGCGCCAGCAGCTTGGGGCCAGGTGAAGCTTTCTTT,CASSLGPGEAFF
.,.,TRBJ2-7,TRBV7-8,TGTGCCAGCAGCTTAGCACTGGACTACTACGAGCAGTACTTC,CASSLALDYYEQYF
TRBD1,.,TRBJ1-2,TRBV2,TGTGCCAGCAGTTCACAGGGGGCTAACTATGGCTACACCTTC,CASSSQGANYGYTF
.,.,TRBJ2-7,TRBV21-1,TGTGCCAGCAGCAAATGTCCCGGGCAGGGGGCGGGGGAGCAGTACTTC,CASSKCPGQGAGEQYF
TRBD1,.,TRBJ1-4,TRBV2,TGTGCCGACAAACAGGGGGTTGGGGAAAAACTGTTTTTT,CADKQGVGEKLFF
.,few,TRBJ2-5,TRBV5-1,TGCGCCAGCAGCCCCCTGGGTGGGGCCAAAGGGGAGACCCAGTACTTC,CASSPLGGAKGETQYF
TRBD1,.,TRBJ2-3,TRBV18,TGTGCCAGCTCATTGGGACAGGGGGCAGATACGCAGTATTTT,CASSLGQGADTQYF
.,.,TRBJ2-5,TRBV29-1,TGCAGCGTTGACAGACTTCAAGAGACCCAGTACTTC,CSVDRLQETQYF
TRBD1,.,TRBJ2-2,TRBV6-5,TGTGCCAGCAACTCGGACAGGGCGACCGGGGAGCTGTTTTTT,CASNSDRATGELFF
.,.,TRBJ1-1,TRBV28,TGTGCCAGCAGCTGGCGACTTAACACTGAAGCTTTCTTT,CASSWRLNTEAFF
.,.,TRBJ1-3,TRBV10-3,TGTGCCATCAGCCAACAGGGTACTGGAAACACCATATATTTT,CAISQQGTGNTIYF